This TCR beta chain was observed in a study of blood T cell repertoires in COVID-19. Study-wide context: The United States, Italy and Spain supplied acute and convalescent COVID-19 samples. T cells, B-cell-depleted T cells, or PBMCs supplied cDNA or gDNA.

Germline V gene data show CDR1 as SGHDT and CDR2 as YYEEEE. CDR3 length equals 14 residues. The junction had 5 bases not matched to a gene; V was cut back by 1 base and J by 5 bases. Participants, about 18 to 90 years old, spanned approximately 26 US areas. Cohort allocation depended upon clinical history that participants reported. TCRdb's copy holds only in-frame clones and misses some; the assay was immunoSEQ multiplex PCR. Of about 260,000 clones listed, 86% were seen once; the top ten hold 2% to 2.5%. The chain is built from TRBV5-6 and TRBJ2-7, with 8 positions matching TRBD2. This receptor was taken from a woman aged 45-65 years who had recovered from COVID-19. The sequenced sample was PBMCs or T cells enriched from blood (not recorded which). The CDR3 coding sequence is TGTGCCAGCAGCTTGTTACTAGCGGTCCACGAGCAGTACTTC. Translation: CASSLLLAVHEQYF.